This T cell receptor beta chain was sequenced during a study of OX40 agonist ivuxolimab in advanced cancers. Background on the study: Patients were treated with intravenous ivuxolimab, dosed at 0.01 to 10 mg/kg and infused every 2 weeks. General observations from the study: In CD8+ T cells, expanded clones were on average more numerous than in CD4+.

V was shortened by 0 bases and J by 2 bases, with 10 bases between the two germline ends. CDR1 is LGHNA and CDR2 is YSLEER in the germline V gene. This CDR3 spans 15 amino acids. Sequenced by immunoSEQ multiplex PCR; TCRdb stores in-frame clones only, minus some. Of tens of thousands of clones in the sample, about 88% are singletons; the top ten hold 1.5% to 2%. A note on this clone: Its antigen remains unknown.

The TCR originated in an adult with an advanced solid tumor such as melanoma, head and neck, liver or kidney cancer. The chain employs TRBV4-3 and TRBJ2-5; no firm D call. Source: CD4+ or CD8+ T cells sorted from blood, taken in a trial of the OX40 agonist ivuxolimab. In DNA form, the CDR3 reads TGCGCCAGCAGCCAAGACTTGGTTCGTCAAGAGACCCAGTACTTC. Translation: CASSQDLVRQETQYF.